One T cell receptor beta chain is described in this entry. Trimming removed 4 bases from V and 8 bases from J, with 7 bases in between. There are 11 residues in the CDR3. The germline gives CDR1 SGHRS, CDR2 YFSETQ. Sequencing used immunoSEQ multiplex PCR; TCRdb keeps in-frame clones, though not all of them. The data contain roughly 120,000 clones, around 94% of them singletons. This sample stems from a study of cytomegalovirus exposure and HLA in healthy donors. The sequenced material came from PBMCs. The rearrangement links TRBV5-1 to TRBJ2-1; no reliable D call. This TCR came from a woman aged 18 to 35 in good health and CMV-seronegative. The CDR3 is CASSGQDEQFF. CDR3 sequence (DNA): TGCGCCAGCAGCGGTCAGGATGAGCAGTTCTTC.